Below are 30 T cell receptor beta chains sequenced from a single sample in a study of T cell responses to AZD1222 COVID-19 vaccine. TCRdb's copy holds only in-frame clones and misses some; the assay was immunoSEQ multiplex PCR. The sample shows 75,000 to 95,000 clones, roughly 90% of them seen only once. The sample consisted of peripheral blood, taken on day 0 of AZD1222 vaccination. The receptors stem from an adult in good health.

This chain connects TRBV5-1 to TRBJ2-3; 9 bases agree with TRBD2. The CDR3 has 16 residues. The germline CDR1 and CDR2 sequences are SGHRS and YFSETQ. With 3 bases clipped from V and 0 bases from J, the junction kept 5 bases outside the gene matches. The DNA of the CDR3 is TGCGCCAGCAGCTATCATAGCGGGAGTAGCACAGATACGCAGTATTTT. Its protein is CASSYHSGSSTDTQYF. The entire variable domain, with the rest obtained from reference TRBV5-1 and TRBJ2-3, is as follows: KAGVTQTPRYLIKTRGQQVTLSCSPISGHRSVSWYQQTPGQGLQFLFEYFSETQRNKGNFPGRFSGRQFSNSRSEMNVSTLELGDSALYLCASSYHSGSSTDTQYFGPGTRLTVL.

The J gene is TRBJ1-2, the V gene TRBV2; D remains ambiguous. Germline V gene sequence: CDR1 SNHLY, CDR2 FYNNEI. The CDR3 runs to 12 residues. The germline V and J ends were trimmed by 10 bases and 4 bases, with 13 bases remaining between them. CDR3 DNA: TGTGCCACCTCTGAACAGTCCTATGGCTACACCTTC. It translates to CATSEQSYGYTF.

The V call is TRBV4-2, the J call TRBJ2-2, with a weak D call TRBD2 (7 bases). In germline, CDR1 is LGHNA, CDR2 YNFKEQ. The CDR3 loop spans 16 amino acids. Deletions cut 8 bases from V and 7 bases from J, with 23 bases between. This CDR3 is CASRLGGALRDGELFF. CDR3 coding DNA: TGTGCCAGCCGCCTAGGGGGGGCCCTGAGGGACGGGGAGCTGTTTTTT.

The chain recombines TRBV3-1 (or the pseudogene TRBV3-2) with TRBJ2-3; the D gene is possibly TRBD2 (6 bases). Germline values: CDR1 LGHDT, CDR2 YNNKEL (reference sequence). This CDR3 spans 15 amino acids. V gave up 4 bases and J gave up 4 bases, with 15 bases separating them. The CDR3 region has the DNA TGTGCCAGCAGCCCTGTACGGGGGAGTGCAGATACGCAGTATTTT. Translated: CASSPVRGSADTQYF.

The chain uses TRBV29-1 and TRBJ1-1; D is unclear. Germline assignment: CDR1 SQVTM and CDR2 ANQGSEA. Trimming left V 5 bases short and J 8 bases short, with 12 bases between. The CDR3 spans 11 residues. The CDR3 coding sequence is TGCAGCGTTACCCGGACGGGAGAAGCTTTCTTT. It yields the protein CSVTRTGEAFF.

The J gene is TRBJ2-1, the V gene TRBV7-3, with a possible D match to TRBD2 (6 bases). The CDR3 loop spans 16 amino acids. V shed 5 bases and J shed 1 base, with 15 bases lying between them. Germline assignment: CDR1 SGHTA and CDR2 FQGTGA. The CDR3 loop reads CASSARGGGSYNEQFF. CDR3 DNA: TGTGCCAGCAGCGCCCGGGGAGGCGGGTCCTACAATGAGCAGTTCTTC.

The CDR3 is CASSLADYYEQYF. The CDR3 DNA is TGTGCCAGCAGCTTAGCGGACTACTACGAGCAGTACTTC. V is TRBV7-2 and J is TRBJ2-7, with a tentative D call TRBD2 (6 bases). Germline V gives CDR1 SGHTA, CDR2 FQGNSA. V was clipped by 0 bases and J by 3 bases, with 6 bases between them. This CDR3 has 13 residues.

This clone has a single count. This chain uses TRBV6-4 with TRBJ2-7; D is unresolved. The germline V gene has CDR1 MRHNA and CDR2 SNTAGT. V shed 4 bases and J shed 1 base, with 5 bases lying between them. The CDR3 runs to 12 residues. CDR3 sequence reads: CASSALSYEQYF. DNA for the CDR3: TGTGCCAGCAGTGCCCTATCCTACGAGCAGTACTTC.

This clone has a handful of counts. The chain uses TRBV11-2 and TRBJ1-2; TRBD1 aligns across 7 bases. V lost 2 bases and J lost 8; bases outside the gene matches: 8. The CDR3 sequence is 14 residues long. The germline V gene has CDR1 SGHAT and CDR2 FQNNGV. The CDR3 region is CASSLNQGVGGYTF. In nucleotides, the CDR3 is TGTGCCAGCAGCTTAAATCAGGGGGTAGGAGGCTACACCTTC.

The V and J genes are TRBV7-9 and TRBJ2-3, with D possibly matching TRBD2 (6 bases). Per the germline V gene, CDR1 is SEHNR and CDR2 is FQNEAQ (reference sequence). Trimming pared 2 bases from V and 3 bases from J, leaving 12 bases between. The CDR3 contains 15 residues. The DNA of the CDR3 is TGTGCCAGCAGCTTATCTGGAGGGGTTACAGATACGCAGTATTTT. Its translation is CASSLSGGVTDTQYF.

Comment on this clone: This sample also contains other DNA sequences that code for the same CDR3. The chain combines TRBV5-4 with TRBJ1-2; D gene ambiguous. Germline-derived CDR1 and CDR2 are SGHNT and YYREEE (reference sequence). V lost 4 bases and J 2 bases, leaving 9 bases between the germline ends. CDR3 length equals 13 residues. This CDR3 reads CASSPDRNYGYTF. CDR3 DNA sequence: TGTGCCAGCAGCCCGGACCGGAACTATGGCTACACCTTC.

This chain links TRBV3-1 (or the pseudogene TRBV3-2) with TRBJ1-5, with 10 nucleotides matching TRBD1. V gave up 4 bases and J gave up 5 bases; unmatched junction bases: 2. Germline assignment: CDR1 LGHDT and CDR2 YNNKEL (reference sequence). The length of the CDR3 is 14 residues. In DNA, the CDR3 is TGTGCCAGCAGCCTGGGGACAGGGGATCAGCCCCAGCATTTT. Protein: CASSLGTGDQPQHF.

The CDR3, as DNA: TGCGCCAGCAGCCCAGGACAATCCTACAATGAGCAGTTCTTC. It yields the protein CASSPGQSYNEQFF. The rearrangement joins TRBV5-1 to TRBJ2-1, with D perhaps matching TRBD1 (5 bases). The ends were cut back, 4 bases at V and 1 base at J, with 9 bases in the middle. Germline CDR1 reads SGHRS; CDR2 reads YFSETQ. The CDR3 is 14 residues long.

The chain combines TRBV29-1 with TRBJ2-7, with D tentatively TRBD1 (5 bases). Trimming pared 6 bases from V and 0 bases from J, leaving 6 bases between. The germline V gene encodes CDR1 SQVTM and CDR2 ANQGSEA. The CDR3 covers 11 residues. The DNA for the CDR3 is TGCAGCGTAGGGGACTCCTACGAGCAGTACTTC. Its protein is CSVGDSYEQYF.

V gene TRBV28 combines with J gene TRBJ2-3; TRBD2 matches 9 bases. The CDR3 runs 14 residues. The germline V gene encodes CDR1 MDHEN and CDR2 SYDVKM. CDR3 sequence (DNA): TGTGTAACGGGGGCGGGAGGGGAACCAGATACGCAGTATTTT. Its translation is CVTGAGGEPDTQYF. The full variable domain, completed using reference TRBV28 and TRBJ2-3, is DVKVTQSSRYLVKRTGEKVFLECVQDMDHENMFWYRQDPGLGLRLIYFSYDVKMKEKGDIPEGYSVSREKKERFSLILESASTNQTSMYLCVTGAGGEPDTQYFGPGTRLTVL.

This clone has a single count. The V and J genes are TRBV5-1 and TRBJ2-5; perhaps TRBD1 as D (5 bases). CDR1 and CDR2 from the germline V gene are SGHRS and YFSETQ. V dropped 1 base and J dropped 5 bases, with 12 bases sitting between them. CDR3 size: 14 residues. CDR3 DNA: TGCGCCAGCAGCTTGTCAGGGCGTTGGGAGACCCAGTACTTC. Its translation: CASSLSGRWETQYF.

DNA for the CDR3: TGTGCCAGCAGTGCTAGCGGGAGATCGGGAGAGCAGTTCTTC. Translating it yields CASSASGRSGEQFF. The chain carries TRBV6-4 and TRBJ2-1, with 10 bases fitting TRBD2. Germline loops: CDR1 MRHNA, CDR2 SNTAGT. This CDR3 spans 14 amino acids. Germline trimming cut 4 bases from V and 10 bases from J; bases unmatched to any gene: 7.

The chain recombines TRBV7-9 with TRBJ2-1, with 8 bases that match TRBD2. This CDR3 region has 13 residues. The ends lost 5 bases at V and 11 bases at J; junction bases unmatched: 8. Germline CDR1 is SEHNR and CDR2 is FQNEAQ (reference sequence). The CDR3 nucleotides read TGTGCCAGCAGCCCGCGGGGGGTTCTTAAGCAGTTCTTC. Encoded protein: CASSPRGVLKQFF.

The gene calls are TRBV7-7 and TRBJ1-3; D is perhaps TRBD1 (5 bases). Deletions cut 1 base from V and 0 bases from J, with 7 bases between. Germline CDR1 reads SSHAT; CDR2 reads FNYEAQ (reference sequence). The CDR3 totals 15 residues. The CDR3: CASSLVQASGNTIYF. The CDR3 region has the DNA TGTGCCAGCAGCTTAGTACAGGCCTCTGGAAACACCATATATTTT.

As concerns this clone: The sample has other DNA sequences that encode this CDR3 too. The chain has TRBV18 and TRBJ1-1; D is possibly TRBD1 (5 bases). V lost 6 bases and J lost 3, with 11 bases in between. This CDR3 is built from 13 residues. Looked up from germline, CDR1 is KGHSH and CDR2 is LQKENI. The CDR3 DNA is TGTGCCAGCTCCCGCGGGGGGGACACTGAAGCTTTCTTT. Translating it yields CASSRGGDTEAFF.

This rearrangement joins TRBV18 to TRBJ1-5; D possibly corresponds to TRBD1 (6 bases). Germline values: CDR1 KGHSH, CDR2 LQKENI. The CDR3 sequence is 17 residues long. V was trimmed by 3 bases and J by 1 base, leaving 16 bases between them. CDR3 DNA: TGTGCCAGCTCACCGAACCCCACTACAGGGAGCAATCAGCCCCAGCATTTT. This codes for CASSPNPTTGSNQPQHF.

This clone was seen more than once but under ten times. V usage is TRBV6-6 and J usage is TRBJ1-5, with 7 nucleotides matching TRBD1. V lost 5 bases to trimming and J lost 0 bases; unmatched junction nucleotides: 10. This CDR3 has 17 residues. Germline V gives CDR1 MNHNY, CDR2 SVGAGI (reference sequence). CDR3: CASSPRQGRYSNQPQHF. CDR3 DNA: TGTGCCAGCAGTCCACGACAGGGAAGGTATAGCAATCAGCCCCAGCATTTT.

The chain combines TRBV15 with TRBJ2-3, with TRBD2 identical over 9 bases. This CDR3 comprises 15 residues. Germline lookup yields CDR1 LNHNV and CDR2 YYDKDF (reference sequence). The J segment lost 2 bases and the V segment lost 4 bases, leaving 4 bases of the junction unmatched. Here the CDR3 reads CATSKLAGVTDTQYF. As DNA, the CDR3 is TGTGCCACCAGCAAATTAGCGGGAGTCACAGATACGCAGTATTTT.

As DNA, the CDR3 is TGTGCCAGCTCACGGGGGGGAAACTATGGCTACACCTTC. This encodes CASSRGGNYGYTF. This rearrangement joins TRBV18 to TRBJ1-2; weak D call: TRBD1 (5 bases). Trimming removed 4 bases at V and 2 bases at J, with 8 bases between. Germline V lookup: CDR1 KGHSH, CDR2 LQKENI. There are 13 residues in the CDR3. Supplemented by reference TRBV18 and TRBJ1-2, the full variable domain reads NAGVMQNPRHLVRRRGQEARLRCSPMKGHSHVYWYRQLPEEGLKFMVYLQKENIIDESGMPKERFSAEFPKEGPSILRIQQVVRGDSAAYFCASSRGGNYGYTFGSGTRLTVV.

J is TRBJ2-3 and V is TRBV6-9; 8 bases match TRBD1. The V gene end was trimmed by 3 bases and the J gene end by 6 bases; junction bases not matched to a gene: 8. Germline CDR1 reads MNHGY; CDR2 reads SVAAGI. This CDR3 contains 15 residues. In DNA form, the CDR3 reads TGTGCCAGCAGTTACCCCGAGACAGGGGAGGATACGCAGTATTTT. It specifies CASSYPETGEDTQYF.

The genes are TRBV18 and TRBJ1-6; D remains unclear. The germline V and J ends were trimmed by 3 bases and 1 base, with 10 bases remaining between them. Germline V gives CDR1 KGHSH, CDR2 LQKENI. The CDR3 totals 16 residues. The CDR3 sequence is CASSPVPISYNSPLHF. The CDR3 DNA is TGTGCCAGCTCACCCGTCCCCATATCCTATAATTCACCCCTCCACTTT. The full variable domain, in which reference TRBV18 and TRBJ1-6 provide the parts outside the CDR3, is NAGVMQNPRHLVRRRGQEARLRCSPMKGHSHVYWYRQLPEEGLKFMVYLQKENIIDESGMPKERFSAEFPKEGPSILRIQQVVRGDSAAYFCASSPVPISYNSPLHFGNGTRLTVT.

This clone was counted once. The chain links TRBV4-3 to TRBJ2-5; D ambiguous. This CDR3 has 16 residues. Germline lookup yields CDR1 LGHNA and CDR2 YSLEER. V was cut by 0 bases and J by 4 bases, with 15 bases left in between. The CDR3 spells CASSQDIAGPRETQYF. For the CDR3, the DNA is TGCGCCAGCAGCCAAGATATAGCAGGCCCACGAGAGACCCAGTACTTC.

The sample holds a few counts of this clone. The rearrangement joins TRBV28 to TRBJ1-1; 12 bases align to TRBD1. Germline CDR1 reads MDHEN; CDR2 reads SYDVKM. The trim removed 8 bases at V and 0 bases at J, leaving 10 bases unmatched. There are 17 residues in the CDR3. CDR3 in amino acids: CASVTRDRGPMNTEAFF. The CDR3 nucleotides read TGTGCCAGCGTTACCCGGGACAGGGGGCCCATGAACACTGAAGCTTTCTTT.

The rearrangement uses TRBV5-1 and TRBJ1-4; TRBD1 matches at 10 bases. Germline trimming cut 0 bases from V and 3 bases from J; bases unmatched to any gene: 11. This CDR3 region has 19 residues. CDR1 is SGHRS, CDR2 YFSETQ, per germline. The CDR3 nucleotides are TGCGCCAGCAGCTTGGAACCGGGACAGGGGACGGGAGCTAATGAAAAACTGTTTTTT. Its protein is CASSLEPGQGTGANEKLFF.

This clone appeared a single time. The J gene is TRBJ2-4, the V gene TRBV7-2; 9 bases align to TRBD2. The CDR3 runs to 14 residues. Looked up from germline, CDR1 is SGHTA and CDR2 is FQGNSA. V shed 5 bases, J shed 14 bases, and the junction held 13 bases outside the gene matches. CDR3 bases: TGTGCCAGCAGCCTTTCGGCTCTAGCGGGACAAAAGTACTTC. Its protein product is CASSLSALAGQKYF.